This section outlines one T cell receptor (beta chain) sequence together with its context. The antigen remains undetermined. Sequencing used immunoSEQ multiplex PCR; TCRdb keeps in-frame clones, though not all of them. The sample shows more than 2 million clones, about 95% of them seen only once. In germline, CDR1 is LNHNV, CDR2 YYDKDF (reference sequence). CDR3 size: 16 residues. V was cut by 5 bases and J by 1 base, with 18 bases left in between. CD45RO negativity and positive selection for CCR7 defined naive CD8 cells, a population that excluded terminally differentiated effector memory CD45RA+ cells. This entry belongs to a study of shared clonotypes between healthy human individuals. About the research overall: The donor pool was made up of a couple of women and three men aged 18 to 49. Study-level results: Represented genetic and exposure-history diversity was restricted by having few donors.

The origin of this receptor is a man aged 18 to 29 in good health. The chain carries TRBV15 and TRBJ2-7; D is possibly TRBD1 (5 bases). Source material: naive CD8+ T cells sorted from blood. As DNA, the CDR3 is TGTGCCACCAGCGGACACCGGAGCGCCCTATCCTACGAGCAGTACTTC. Its translation is CATSGHRSALSYEQYF.